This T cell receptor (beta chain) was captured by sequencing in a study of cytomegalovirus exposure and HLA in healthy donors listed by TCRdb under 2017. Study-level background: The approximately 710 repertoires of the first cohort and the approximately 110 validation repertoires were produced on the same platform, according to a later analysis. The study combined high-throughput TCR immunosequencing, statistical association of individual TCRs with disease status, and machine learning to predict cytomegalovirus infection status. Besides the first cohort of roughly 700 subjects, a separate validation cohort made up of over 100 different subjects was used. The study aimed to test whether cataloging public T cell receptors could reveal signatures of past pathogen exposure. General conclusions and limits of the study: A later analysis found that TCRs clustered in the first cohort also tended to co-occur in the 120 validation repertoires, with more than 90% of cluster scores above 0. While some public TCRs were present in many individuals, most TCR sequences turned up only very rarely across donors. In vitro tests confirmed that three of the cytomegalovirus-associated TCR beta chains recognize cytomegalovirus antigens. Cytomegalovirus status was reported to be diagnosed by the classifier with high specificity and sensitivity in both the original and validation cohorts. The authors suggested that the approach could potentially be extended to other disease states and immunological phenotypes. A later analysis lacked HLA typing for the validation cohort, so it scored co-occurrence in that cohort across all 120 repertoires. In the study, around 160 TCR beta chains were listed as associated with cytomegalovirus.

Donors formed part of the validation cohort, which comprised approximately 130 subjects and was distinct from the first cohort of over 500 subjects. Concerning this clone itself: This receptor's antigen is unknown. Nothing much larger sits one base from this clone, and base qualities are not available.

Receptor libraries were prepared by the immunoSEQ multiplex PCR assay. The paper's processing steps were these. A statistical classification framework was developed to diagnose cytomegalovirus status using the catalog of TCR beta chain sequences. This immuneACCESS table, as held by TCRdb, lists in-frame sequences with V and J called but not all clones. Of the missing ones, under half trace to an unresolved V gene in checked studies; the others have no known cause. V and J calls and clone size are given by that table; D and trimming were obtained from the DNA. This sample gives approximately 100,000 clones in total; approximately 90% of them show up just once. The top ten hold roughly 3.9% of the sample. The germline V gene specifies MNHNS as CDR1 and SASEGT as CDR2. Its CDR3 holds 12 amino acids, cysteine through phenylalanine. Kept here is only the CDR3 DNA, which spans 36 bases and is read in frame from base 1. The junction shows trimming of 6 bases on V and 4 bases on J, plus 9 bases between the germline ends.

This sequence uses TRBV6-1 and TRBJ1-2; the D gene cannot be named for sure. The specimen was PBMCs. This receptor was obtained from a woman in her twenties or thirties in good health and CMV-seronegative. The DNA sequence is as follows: TGTGCCAGCAGGGCTGTTGGCTATGGCTACACCTTC. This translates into CASRAVGYGYTF.